This T cell receptor beta chain was documented in a study of T cell responses to AZD1222 COVID-19 vaccine. Study results and limitations: Among the donors, most were white British and more were female, and clonal diversity was possibly underestimated. As reported, nearly half of all spike-specific TCRs target variant regions that are unmutated. The study found Spike-specific TCR breadth and depth rose after two AZD1222 doses.

The protocol was immunoSEQ multiplex PCR, while the TCRdb copy is restricted to in-frame clones and leaves out a portion. Seen here are around 130,000 clones, 80% to 90% observed once, and the top ten hold 9.4%. A remark on this clone: The target antigen is unknown.

This TCR was sampled from an adult in good health. The sequencing here drew on peripheral blood, taken on day 0 of AZD1222 vaccination.

This CDR3 is CATSDLPGRGGSNQPQHF. CDR3 in DNA: TGTGCCACCAGTGACCTTCCTGGACGAGGGGGCTCTAATCAGCCCCAGCATTTT. This rearrangement joins TRBV24-1 to TRBJ1-5, with 7 bases that match TRBD1. Germline V lookup: CDR1 KGHDR, CDR2 SFDVKD. This CDR3 spans 18 amino acids. Losses at the gene ends were 4 bases for V and 4 bases for J; bases not matched to a gene: 15.